The clone carrying this TCR beta chain was detected ten times or more. Its antigen is undetermined. This specimen comes from a study of metastatic and nonmetastatic thyroid tumors. Overall study: Thyroid patients, malignant and benign, had repertoires compared across blood and tumor or nodule tissue. General study findings and limits: In both blood and tumor samples, TCR beta diversity was reported significantly higher for malignant than benign nodules.

Thyroid surgery was preceded by no treatment in any patient. The CDR3 has 14 residues. Germline CDR1 is ENHRY and CDR2 is SYGVKD. V was pared by 5 bases and J by 4 bases, with 14 bases between. Per the original methods: A distant-metastasis classifier for papillary thyroid cancer was built using CDR3 differences across clinicopathological groups. With MiXCR, TCRdb called clones anew from the PCR reads. TCRdb assigned the V and J calls; the authors' analysis was not used. The data hold tens of thousands of clones, with 13% observed a single time. The specimen was blood. The chain links TRBV10-3 to TRBJ2-5, with D possibly matching TRBD1 (5 bases). This TCR was recovered from a female donor with papillary thyroid cancer or a benign thyroid nodule (not recorded which). Some clones in this sample may be carry-over from other donors' samples. The CDR3 here is CAISQGTRIETQYF. Here the CDR3 DNA reads TGTGCCATCAGTCAGGGAACTCGGATAGAGACCCAGTACTTC.